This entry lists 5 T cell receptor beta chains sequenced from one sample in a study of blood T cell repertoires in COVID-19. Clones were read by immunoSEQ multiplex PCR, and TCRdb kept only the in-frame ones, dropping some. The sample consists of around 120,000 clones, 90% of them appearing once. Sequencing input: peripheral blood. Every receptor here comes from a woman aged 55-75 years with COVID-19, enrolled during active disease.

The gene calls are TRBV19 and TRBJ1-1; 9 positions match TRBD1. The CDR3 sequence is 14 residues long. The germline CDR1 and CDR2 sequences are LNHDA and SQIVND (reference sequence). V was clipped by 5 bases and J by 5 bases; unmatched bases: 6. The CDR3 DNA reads TGTGCCAGTAGTTTACAGGGGGCGCGAACTGAAGCTTTCTTT. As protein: CASSLQGARTEAFF.

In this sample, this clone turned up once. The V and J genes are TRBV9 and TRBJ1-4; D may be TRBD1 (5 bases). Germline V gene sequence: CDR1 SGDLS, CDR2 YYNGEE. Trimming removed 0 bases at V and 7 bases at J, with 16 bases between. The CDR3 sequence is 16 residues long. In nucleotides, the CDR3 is TGTGCCAGCAGCGTAGCTGGCTTGGCGGGGGGTGAAAAACTGTTTTTT. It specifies CASSVAGLAGGEKLFF.

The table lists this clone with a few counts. The CDR3 reads CASSQAGGGVRTGELFF. CDR3 DNA: TGTGCCAGCAGCCAAGCGGGGGGCGGTGTCAGAACCGGGGAGCTGTTTTTT. This chain links TRBV3-1 (or the pseudogene TRBV3-2) with TRBJ2-2, with a tentative D call TRBD2 (7 bases). Germline-derived CDR1 and CDR2 are LGHDT and YNNKEL (reference sequence). The V end lost 1 base, the J end lost 5 bases, and 17 bases lay between the germline ends. The CDR3 extends over 17 amino acids.

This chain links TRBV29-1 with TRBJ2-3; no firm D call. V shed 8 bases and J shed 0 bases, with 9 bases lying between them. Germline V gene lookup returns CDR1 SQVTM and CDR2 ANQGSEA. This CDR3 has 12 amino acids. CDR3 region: CSFLQSTDTQYF. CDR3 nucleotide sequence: TGCAGCTTCCTACAGAGCACAGATACGCAGTATTTT.

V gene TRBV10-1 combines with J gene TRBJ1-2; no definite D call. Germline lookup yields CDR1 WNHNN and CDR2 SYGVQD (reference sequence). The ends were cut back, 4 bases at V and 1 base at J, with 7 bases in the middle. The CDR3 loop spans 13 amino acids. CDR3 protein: CASSARINYGYTF. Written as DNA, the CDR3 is TGCGCCAGCAGTGCCAGGATTAACTATGGCTACACCTTC.